The 9 T cell receptor beta chains listed next were all sequenced from one sample in a study of blood T cell repertoires in COVID-19 (TCRdb year 2020). Library preparation employed the immunoSEQ multiplex PCR assay. TCRdb provides this immuneACCESS table in a form limited to in-frame rearrangements. Some clones are lacking; in checked studies, under half of them reflect an unresolved V gene, and why the rest are absent is not known. Within this sample are about 230,000 clones, with less than 90% of them counted one time only. Approximately 3.3% of the sample rests with the top ten. The specimen was PBMCs or T cells enriched from blood (not recorded which). The receptors originated from a woman in her fifties or sixties in a cohort exposed to, infected with or recovered from COVID-19 (not recorded which).

V usage is TRBV19 and J usage is TRBJ2-3; 10 nucleotides align to TRBD2. Germline lookup yields CDR1 LNHDA and CDR2 SQIVND (reference sequence). V dropped 6 bases and J dropped 3; count of bases not matched to a gene: 6. The CDR3 is made up of 15 amino acids. CDR3 nucleotide sequence: TGTGCCAGTAGCCGAGCGGGGGGGCGTACAGATACGCAGTATTTT. This sequence encodes CASSRAGGRTDTQYF.

V usage is TRBV3-1 (or the pseudogene TRBV3-2) and J usage is TRBJ1-2; D ambiguous. Deletions cut 2 bases from V and 8 bases from J, with 12 bases between. Germline loops: CDR1 LGHDT, CDR2 YNNKEL (reference sequence). This CDR3 region has 13 residues. The CDR3, as DNA: TGTGCCAGCAGCCAATCACGGGCGGGCGGCTACACCTTC. Protein: CASSQSRAGGYTF.

This clone was detected a few times. V usage is TRBV11-3 and J usage is TRBJ2-1, with D hard to call. V shed 2 bases and J shed 3 bases, with 5 bases lying between them. The CDR3 spans 13 residues. Germline-derived CDR1 and CDR2 are SGHNT and YENEEA. The CDR3 coding sequence is TGTGCCAGCAGCTTATCCCACTACAATGAGCAGTTCTTC. Its translation: CASSLSHYNEQFF.

The chain uses TRBV5-1 and TRBJ2-3; 7 bases map to TRBD2. This CDR3 has 15 residues. CDR1 and CDR2 (germline): SGHRS, YFSETQ. V shed 7 bases and J 2 bases; nucleotides not matched to a gene: 10. In DNA form, the CDR3 reads TGCGCCAGCTCCCTGGGGGGGGAACCCACAGATACGCAGTATTTT. The encoded protein is CASSLGGEPTDTQYF.

The V call is TRBV7-9, the J call TRBJ2-1; TRBD2 might be the D (7 bases). The length of the CDR3 is 15 residues. Trimming stripped 11 bases from V and 0 bases from J, with 17 bases between. Per germline, CDR1 SEHNR and CDR2 FQNEAQ (reference sequence). Written as DNA, the CDR3 is TGTGCCTCGGGGGGCGGGCTAAGCTCCTACAATGAGCAGTTCTTC. This sequence encodes CASGGGLSSYNEQFF.

The chain recombines TRBV7-2 with TRBJ1-1, with D hard to call. CDR3 length: 15 amino acids. Germline V gene lookup returns CDR1 SGHTA and CDR2 FQGNSA. The V and J ends lost 1 base and 2 bases respectively, with 11 bases between them. CDR3 residues: CASSLVGGSNTEAFF. CDR3 DNA sequence: TGTGCCAGCAGCTTAGTCGGAGGTAGCAACACTGAAGCTTTCTTT.

The chain carries TRBV4-2 and TRBJ1-2; possible D gene TRBD1, 5 bases. Germline CDR1 is LGHNA and CDR2 is YNFKEQ. The ends were cut back, 3 bases at V and 2 bases at J, with 10 bases in the middle. The CDR3 consists of 14 residues. For the CDR3, the DNA is TGTGCCAGCAGCCAGGACGGGGGGAACTATGGCTACACCTTC. As protein: CASSQDGGNYGYTF.

The rearrangement joins TRBV6-6 to TRBJ1-4; possible D gene TRBD1, 5 bases. The CDR3 contains 16 residues. The germline CDR1 and CDR2 sequences are MNHNY and SVGAGI (reference sequence). Trimming stripped 5 bases from V and 0 bases from J, with 13 bases between. As DNA, the CDR3 is TGTGCCAGCAGTCGTATGGGGCAAGCAACTAATGAAAAACTGTTTTTT. It encodes CASSRMGQATNEKLFF.

The genes are TRBV15 and TRBJ2-5; TRBD2 matches 8 bases. Per germline, CDR1 LNHNV and CDR2 YYDKDF (reference sequence). The CDR3 runs to 16 residues. The trim removed 5 bases at V and 3 bases at J, leaving 11 bases unmatched. The CDR3 coding sequence is TGTGCCACCAGCGGAAACCCGGGACTAGGAGAAGAGACCCAGTACTTC. It encodes CATSGNPGLGEETQYF.